This T cell receptor beta chain was recovered during a study of tumor-infiltrating lymphocytes in primary liver carcinoma. Between the trimmed V and J ends, which lost 10 bases and 4 bases, there was a span of 24 bases. The CDR3 is 16 residues long. Germline V gives CDR1 SGHNT, CDR2 YYREEE (reference sequence). TCR beta cDNA was made from 450 to 550 ng total RNA with a constant-region primer. Amplification in three nested multiplex PCR rounds with slightly modified ARM-PCR gave rise to TCR beta libraries. TRBV1-TRBV30 forward primers paired with a C-beta reverse primer were used in the first two PCR rounds, which ran approximately 11 cycles each. TCRdb itself ran the multiplex PCR reads through MiXCR, one entry per CDR3 protein. The table includes 300,000 to 400,000 distinct CDR3 sequences, 60% to 80% detected once. The researchers obtained blood RNA from unsorted whole blood and also extracted germline DNA.

Sequenced material: peripheral blood. This chain connects TRBV5-4 to TRBJ2-1, with D possibly being TRBD2 (5 bases). The TCR was taken from a man aged 35-49 years with primary liver carcinoma and hepatitis B virus infection. The CDR3 DNA follows: TGTGCCGGCAACTTGATTACGGGGAAGTCTTACAATGAGCAGTTCTTC. Protein sequence: CAGNLITGKSYNEQFF.